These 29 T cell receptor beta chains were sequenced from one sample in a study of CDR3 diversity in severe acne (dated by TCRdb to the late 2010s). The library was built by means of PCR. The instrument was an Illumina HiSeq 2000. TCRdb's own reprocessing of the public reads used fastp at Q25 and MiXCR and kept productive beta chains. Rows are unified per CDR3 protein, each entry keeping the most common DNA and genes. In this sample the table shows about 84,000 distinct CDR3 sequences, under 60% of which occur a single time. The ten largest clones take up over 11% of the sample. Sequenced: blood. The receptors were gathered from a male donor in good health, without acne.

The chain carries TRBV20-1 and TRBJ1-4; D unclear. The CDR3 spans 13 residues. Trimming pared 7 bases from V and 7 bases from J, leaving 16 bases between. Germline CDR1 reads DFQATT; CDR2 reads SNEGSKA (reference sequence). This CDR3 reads CSGRAPGVEKLFF. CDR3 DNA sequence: TGCAGTGGAAGGGCCCCCGGAGTTGAAAAACTGTTTTTT.

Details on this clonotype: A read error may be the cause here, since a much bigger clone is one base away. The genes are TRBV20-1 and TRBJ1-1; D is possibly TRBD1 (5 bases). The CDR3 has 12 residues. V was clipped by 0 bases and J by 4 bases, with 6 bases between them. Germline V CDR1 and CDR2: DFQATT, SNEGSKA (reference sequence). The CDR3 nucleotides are TGCAGTGCTAGAGAAAGGGGCACTGAAGCTTTCTTT. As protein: CSARERGTEAFF.

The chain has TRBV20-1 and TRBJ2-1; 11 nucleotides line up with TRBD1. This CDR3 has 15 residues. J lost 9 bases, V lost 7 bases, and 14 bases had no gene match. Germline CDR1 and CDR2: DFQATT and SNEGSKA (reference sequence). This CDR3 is CSVRIGTGGISEQFF. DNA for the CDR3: TGCAGTGTTAGGATAGGGACAGGGGGAATAAGTGAGCAGTTCTTC.

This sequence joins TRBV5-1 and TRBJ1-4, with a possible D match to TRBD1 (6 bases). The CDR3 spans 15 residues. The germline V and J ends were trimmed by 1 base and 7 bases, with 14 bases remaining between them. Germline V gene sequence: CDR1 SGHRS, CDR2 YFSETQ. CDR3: CASSLSGARSEKLFF. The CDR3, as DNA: TGCGCCAGCAGCTTGTCGGGGGCGCGATCTGAAAAACTGTTTTTT.

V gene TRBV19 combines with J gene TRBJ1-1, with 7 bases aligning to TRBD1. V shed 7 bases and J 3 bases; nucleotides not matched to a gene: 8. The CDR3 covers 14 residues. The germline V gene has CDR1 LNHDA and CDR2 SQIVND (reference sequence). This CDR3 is CASIDRGGDTEAFF. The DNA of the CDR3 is TGTGCCAGTATTGACAGAGGGGGCGACACTGAAGCTTTCTTT.

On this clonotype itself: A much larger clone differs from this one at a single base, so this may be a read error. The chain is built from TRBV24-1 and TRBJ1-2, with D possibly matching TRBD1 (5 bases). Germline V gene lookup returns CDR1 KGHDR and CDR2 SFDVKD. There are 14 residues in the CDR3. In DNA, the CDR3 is TGTACCACCAGTGACCGCGGGACGTTCTATGGCTACACCTTC. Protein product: CTTSDRGTFYGYTF.

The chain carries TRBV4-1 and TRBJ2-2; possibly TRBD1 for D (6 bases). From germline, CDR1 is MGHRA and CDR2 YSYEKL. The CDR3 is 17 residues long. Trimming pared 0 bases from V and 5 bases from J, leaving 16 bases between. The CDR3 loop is CASSQDQGTFGTGELFF. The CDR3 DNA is TGCGCCAGCAGCCAAGATCAGGGGACATTTGGGACCGGGGAGCTGTTTTTT.

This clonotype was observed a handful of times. CDR3 bases: TGTGCCAGCAGTTTAGTCGGGTTTGAGGCTTTCTTT. This codes for CASSLVGFEAFF. The chain carries TRBV12-3 or TRBV12-4 and TRBJ1-1; D uncertain. The CDR3 runs 12 residues. V lost 1 base and J lost 11, with 11 bases in between.

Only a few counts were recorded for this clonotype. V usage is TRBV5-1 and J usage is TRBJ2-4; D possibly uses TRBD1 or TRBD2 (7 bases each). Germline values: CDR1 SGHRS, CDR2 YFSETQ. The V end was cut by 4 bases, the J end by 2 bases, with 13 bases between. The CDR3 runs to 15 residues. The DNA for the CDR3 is TGCGCCAGCAGCGTCCAGGGGGGGTCCAAAAACATTCAGTACTTC. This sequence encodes CASSVQGGSKNIQYF.

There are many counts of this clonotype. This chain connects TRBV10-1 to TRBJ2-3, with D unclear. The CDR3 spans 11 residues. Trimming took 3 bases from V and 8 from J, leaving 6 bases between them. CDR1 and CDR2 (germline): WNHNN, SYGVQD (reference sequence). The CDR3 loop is CASSEQSTQYF. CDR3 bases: TGCGCCAGCAGTGAACAGAGTACGCAGTATTTT.

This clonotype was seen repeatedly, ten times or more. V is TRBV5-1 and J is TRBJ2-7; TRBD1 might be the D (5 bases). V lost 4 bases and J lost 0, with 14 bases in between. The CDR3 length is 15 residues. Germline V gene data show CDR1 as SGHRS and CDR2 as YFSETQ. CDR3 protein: CASSQTGYSSYEQYF. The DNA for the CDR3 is TGCGCCAGCAGCCAAACAGGATATAGCTCCTACGAGCAGTACTTC.

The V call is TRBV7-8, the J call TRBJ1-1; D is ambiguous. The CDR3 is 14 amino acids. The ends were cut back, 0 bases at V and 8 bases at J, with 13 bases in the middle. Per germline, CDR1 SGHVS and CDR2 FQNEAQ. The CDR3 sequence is CASSLAMGGFEAFF. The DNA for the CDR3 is TGTGCCAGCAGCTTAGCGATGGGCGGATTCGAAGCTTTCTTT.

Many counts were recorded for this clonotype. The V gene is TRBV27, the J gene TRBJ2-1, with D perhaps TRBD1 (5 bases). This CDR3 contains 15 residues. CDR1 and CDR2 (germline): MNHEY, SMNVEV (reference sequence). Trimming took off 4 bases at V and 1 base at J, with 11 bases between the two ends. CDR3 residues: CASSSDTGSYNEQFF. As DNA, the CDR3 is TGTGCCAGCAGTTCGGATACAGGTTCCTACAATGAGCAGTTCTTC.

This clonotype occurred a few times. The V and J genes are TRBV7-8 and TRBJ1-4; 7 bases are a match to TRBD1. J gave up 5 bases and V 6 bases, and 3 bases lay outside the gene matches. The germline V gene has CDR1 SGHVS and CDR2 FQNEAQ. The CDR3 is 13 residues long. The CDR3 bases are TGTGCCAGCAGGGACAGGAACAATGAAAAACTGTTTTTT. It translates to CASRDRNNEKLFF. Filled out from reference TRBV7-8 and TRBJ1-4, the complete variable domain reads GAGVSQSPRYKVAKRGQDVALRCDPISGHVSLFWYQQALGQGPEFLTYFQNEAQLDKSGLPSDRFFAERPEGSVSTLKIQRTQQEDSAVYLCASRDRNNEKLFFGSGTQLSVL.

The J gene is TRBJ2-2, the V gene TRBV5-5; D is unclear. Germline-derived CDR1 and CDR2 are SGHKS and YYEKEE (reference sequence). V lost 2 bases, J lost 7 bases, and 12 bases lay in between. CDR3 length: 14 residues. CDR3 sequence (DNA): TGTGCCAGCAGCTTAGAGTTGGCGGTCGGGGAGCTGTTTTTT. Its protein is CASSLELAVGELFF. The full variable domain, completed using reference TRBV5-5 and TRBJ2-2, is DAGVTQSPTHLIKTRGQQVTLRCSPISGHKSVSWYQQVLGQGPQFIFQYYEKEERGRGNFPDRFSARQFPNYSSELNVNALLLGDSALYLCASSLELAVGELFFGEGSRLTVL.

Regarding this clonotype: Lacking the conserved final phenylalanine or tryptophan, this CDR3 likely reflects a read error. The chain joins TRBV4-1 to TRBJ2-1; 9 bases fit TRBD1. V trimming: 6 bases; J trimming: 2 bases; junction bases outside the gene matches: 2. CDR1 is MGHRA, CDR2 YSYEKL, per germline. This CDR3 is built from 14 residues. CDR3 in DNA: TGCGCCAGCAGGGGACAGGGCCCCTACAATGAGCAGTTCAGA. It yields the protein CASRGQGPYNEQFR.

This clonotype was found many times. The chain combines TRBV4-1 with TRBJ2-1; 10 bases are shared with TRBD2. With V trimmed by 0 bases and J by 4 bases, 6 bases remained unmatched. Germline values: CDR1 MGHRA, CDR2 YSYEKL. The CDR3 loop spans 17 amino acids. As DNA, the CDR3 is TGCGCCAGCAGCCAAGATAGGGGACTAGCGCTGTACAATGAGCAGTTCTTC. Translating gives CASSQDRGLALYNEQFF.

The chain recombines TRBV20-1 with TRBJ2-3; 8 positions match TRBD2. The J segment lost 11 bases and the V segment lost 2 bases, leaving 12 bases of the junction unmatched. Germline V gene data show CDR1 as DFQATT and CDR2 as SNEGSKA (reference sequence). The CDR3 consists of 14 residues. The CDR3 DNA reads TGCAGTGCTAGATGGGGGACTAGTGTGGATGAGCAGTATTTT. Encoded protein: CSARWGTSVDEQYF.

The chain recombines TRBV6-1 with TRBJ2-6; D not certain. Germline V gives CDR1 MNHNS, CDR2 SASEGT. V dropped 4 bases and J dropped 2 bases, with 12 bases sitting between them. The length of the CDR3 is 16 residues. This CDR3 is CASSARTATGANVLTF. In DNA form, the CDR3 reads TGTGCCAGCAGTGCCAGGACGGCTACTGGGGCCAACGTCCTGACTTTC.

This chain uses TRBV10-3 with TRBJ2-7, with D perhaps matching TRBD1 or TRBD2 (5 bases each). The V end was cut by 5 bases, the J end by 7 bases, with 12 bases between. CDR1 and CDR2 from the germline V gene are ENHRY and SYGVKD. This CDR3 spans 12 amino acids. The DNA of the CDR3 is TGTGCCATCAGTCCGAGGGACGGAGAGCAGTACTTC. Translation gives CAISPRDGEQYF.

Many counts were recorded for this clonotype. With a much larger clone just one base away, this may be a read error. CDR3 sequence: CASSDPGSGGPEAQYF. As DNA, the CDR3 is TGTGCCAGCAGCGACCCCGGGAGCGGAGGCCCGGAGGCCCAGTACTTC. This chain joins TRBV6-5 and TRBJ2-5; D perhaps matches TRBD2 (6 bases). The CDR3 length is 16 residues. V dropped 6 bases and J dropped 9 bases, with 26 bases sitting between them. Looked up from germline, CDR1 is MNHEY and CDR2 is SVGAGI.

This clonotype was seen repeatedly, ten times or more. DNA of the CDR3: TGTGCCAGCAGTTTGACAGGGGGCAGGGAGACCCAGTACTTC. This codes for CASSLTGGRETQYF. This chain links TRBV5-6 with TRBJ2-5; 10 nucleotides align to TRBD1. Germline V lookup: CDR1 SGHDT, CDR2 YYEEEE. After removal of 5 bases from V and 5 bases from J, the junction contained 6 bases not matched to a gene. The length of the CDR3 is 14 residues.

The CDR3 spells CASSLKPTQVPTLGAFF. Here the CDR3 DNA reads TGTGCCAGCAGCTTAAAACCCACCCAGGTTCCCACATTGGGAGCTTTCTTT. The rearrangement links TRBV7-3 to TRBJ1-1; D is unclear. With 1 base removed from V and 10 bases from J, the gap between germline ends came to 25 bases. Germline CDR1 SGHTA, CDR2 FQGTGA. The CDR3 spans 17 residues. Full variable domain (outside the CDR3, taken from reference TRBV7-3 and TRBJ1-1): GAGVSQTPSNKVTEKGKYVELRCDPISGHTALYWYRQSLGQGPEFLIYFQGTGAADDSGLPNDRFFAVRPEGSVSTLKIQRTERGDSAVYLCASSLKPTQVPTLGAFFGQGTRLTVV.

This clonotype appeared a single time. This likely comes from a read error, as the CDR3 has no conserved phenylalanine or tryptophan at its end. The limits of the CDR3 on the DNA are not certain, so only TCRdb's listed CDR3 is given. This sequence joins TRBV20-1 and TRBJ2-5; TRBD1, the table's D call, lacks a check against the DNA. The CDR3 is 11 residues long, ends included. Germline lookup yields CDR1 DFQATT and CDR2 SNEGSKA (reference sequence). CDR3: CSASSGVPLQV.

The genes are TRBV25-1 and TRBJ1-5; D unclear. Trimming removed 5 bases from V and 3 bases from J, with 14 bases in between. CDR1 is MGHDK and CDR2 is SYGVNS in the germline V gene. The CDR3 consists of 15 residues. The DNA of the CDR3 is TGTGCCAGCAGTCCCGACGGGCATTCCAATCAGCCCCAGCATTTT. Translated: CASSPDGHSNQPQHF.

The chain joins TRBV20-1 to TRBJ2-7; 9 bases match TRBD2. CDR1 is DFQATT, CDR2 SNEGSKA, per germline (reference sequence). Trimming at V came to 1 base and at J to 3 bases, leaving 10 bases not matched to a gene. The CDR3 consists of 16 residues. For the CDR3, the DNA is TGCAGTGCTAGAGCCCCGGGTGTAGCGGGAGTCTACGAGCAGTACTTC. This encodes CSARAPGVAGVYEQYF.

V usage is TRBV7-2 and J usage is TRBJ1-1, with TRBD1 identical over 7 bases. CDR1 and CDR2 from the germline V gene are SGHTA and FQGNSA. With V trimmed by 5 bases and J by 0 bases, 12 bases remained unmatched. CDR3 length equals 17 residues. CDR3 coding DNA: TGTGCCAGCAGCCGAGCAGGGGGGGATATTATGAACACTGAAGCTTTCTTT. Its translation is CASSRAGGDIMNTEAFF. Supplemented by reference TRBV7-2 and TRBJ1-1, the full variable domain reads GAGVSQSPSNKVTEKGKDVELRCDPISGHTALYWYRQSLGQGLEFLIYFQGNSAPDKSGLPSDRFSAERTGGSVSTLTIQRTQQEDSAVYLCASSRAGGDIMNTEAFFGQGTRLTVV.

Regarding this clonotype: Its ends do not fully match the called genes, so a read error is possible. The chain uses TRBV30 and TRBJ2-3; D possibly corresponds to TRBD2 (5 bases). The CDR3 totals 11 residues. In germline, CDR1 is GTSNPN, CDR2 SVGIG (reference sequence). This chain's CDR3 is CVWNRGDTQYF. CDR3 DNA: TGTGTCTGGAACCGGGGAGATACGCAGTATTTT.

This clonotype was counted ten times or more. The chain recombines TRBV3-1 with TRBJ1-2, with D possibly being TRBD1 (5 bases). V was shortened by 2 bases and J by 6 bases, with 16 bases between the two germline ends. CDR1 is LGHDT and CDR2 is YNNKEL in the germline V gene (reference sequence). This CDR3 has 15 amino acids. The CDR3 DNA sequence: TGTGCCAGCAGCCAAAATTTTAACTCAGGGAATGGCTACACCTTC. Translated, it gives CASSQNFNSGNGYTF. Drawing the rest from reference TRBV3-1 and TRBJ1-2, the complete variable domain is DTAVSQTPKYLVTQMGNDKSIKCEQNLGHDTMYWYKQDSKKFLKIMFSYNNKELIINETVPNRFSPKSPDKAHLNLHINSLELGDSAVYFCASSQNFNSGNGYTFGSGTRLTVV.